This entry lists 10 T cell receptor beta chains sequenced from one sample in a study of identical twins (TCRdb year 2016). The library was prepared using 5' RACE. Sequencing was carried out with an Illumina HiSeq 2000. Through fastp at Q25 and MiXCR, TCRdb rebuilt clones from the public reads, retaining in-frame beta chains. Merged by CDR3 protein, the rows form single entries marked with the most common genes and DNA. The sample includes about 460,000 distinct CDR3 sequences, with 14% observed a single time. 0.5% to 0.65% of the sample belongs to the ten largest clones. The same sample was also studied in work on yellow fever vaccine responses in identical twins.

The sample was CD4+ T cells sorted from blood. The receptors come from a woman aged 18-29 years in good health.

This clonotype has at least ten counts. The chain couples TRBV7-9 to TRBJ1-5, with TRBD1 identical over 8 bases. The CDR3 loop spans 17 amino acids. V lost 2 bases and J lost 3; bases outside the gene matches: 9. The germline V gene encodes CDR1 SEHNR and CDR2 FQNEAQ (reference sequence). The CDR3 protein is CASSLSQGASYNQPQHF. Here the CDR3 DNA reads TGTGCCAGCAGCTTATCCCAGGGGGCTAGCTACAATCAGCCCCAGCATTTT.

This clonotype was counted between two and nine times. The chain carries TRBV6-1 and TRBJ1-5; no reliable D call. This CDR3 has 15 residues. CDR1 and CDR2 (germline): MNHNS, SASEGT. Trimming took off 7 bases at V and 0 bases at J, with 13 bases between the two ends. CDR3 region: CASTLTAYSNQPQHF. CDR3 nucleotide sequence: TGTGCCAGCACCCTAACGGCGTATAGCAATCAGCCCCAGCATTTT.

The gene calls are TRBV3-1 and TRBJ2-1; D might be TRBD1 or TRBD2, each matching 6 bases. There are 15 residues in the CDR3. The V gene's germline CDR1 is LGHDT and CDR2 YNNKEL (reference sequence). V lost 1 base to trimming and J lost 8 bases, with 15 bases between them. CDR3 in amino acids: CASSQARGLVDEQFF. The CDR3 DNA sequence: TGTGCCAGCAGCCAAGCTCGGGGGCTCGTGGATGAGCAGTTCTTC.

V usage is TRBV7-2 and J usage is TRBJ2-7; a weak D match, TRBD1 (6 bases). V shed 4 bases and J shed 0 bases, with 16 bases lying between them. This CDR3 spans 16 amino acids. From germline, CDR1 is SGHTA and CDR2 FQGNSA. CDR3 sequence: CASSSGARKLSYEQYF. The CDR3 DNA is TGTGCCAGCAGCTCAGGGGCCAGGAAACTCTCCTACGAGCAGTACTTC.

This chain links TRBV5-1 with TRBJ1-2, with TRBD1 matching over 10 bases. Looked up from germline, CDR1 is SGHRS and CDR2 is YFSETQ. The CDR3 length is 15 residues. V shed 3 bases, J shed 6 bases, and the junction held 8 bases outside the gene matches. DNA of the CDR3: TGCGCCAGCAGCTCAAACCCGGGACAGGGGCATGGCTACACCTTC. Protein sequence: CASSSNPGQGHGYTF.

On this clonotype: One end of the junction fails to match germline, which may point to a read error. This chain joins TRBV28 and TRBJ1-5; D is unclear. The CDR3 extends over 16 amino acids. Germline-derived CDR1 and CDR2 are MDHEN and SYDVKM. The DNA of the CDR3 is TGTGCCAGCAGTTCACAGCAACATTATAGCAACCAGCCCCAGCATTTT. Its protein is CASSSQQHYSNQPQHF.

For the CDR3, the DNA is TGCGCCAGCAGCCAAGGACTCGTTACAGATACGCAGTATTTT. Translated: CASSQGLVTDTQYF. The chain has TRBV4-1 and TRBJ2-3, with D unclear. Trimming cost V 1 base and J 3 bases, with 8 bases left between them. Germline lookup yields CDR1 MGHRA and CDR2 YSYEKL. The CDR3 covers 14 residues.

Many counts were recorded for this clonotype. The chain joins TRBV6-5 to TRBJ2-1; D possibly corresponds to TRBD1 (9 bases). The CDR3 covers 17 residues. The germline V gene has CDR1 MNHEY and CDR2 SVGAGI. V lost 0 bases and J 4 bases, leaving 16 bases between the germline ends. The CDR3 reads CASSYSERGTGYNEQFF. CDR3 nucleotides: TGTGCCAGCAGTTACTCTGAGCGGGGGACAGGGTACAATGAGCAGTTCTTC.

This chain uses TRBV18 with TRBJ2-1; the match to TRBD2 covers 10 bases. Germline V lookup: CDR1 KGHSH, CDR2 LQKENI. Trimming took 6 bases from V and 8 from J; bases not matched to a gene: 16. This CDR3 is 17 amino acids long. The CDR3, as DNA: TGTGCCAGCTCTCAACAACTCAGCGGGAGGGCTGGGCATGAGCAGTTCTTC. Translating it yields CASSQQLSGRAGHEQFF. The variable domain in full, completed from reference TRBV18 and TRBJ2-1, reads NAGVMQNPRHLVRRRGQEARLRCSPMKGHSHVYWYRQLPEEGLKFMVYLQKENIIDESGMPKERFSAEFPKEGPSILRIQQVVRGDSAAYFCASSQQLSGRAGHEQFFGPGTRLTVL.

The V and J genes are TRBV7-2 and TRBJ2-3, with TRBD2 matching over 14 bases. J was trimmed by 6 bases and V by 1 base; bases with no gene match: 3. CDR3 length: 16 residues. Germline CDR1 and CDR2: SGHTA and FQGNSA. CDR3 sequence reads: CASSLGLAGGRDTQYF. The CDR3, as DNA: TGTGCCAGCAGCTTAGGACTAGCGGGGGGGAGGGATACGCAGTATTTT.